This T cell receptor (beta chain) was observed in a study of vaccination and CD4 T cells after COVID-19. Across the study: The convalescent group had six males, four females, seven Caucasians, two Asians, one multiracial.

Treatment in this sample: roughly ten-day PBMC culture with coronavirus spike peptide pools or control peptides (ViraFEST assay). After expanding antigen-specific T cells with peptide pools, ViraFEST sequenced their TCRs. J gave up 3 bases and V 6 bases, and 7 bases lay outside the gene matches. The germline CDR1 and CDR2 sequences are LNHDA and SQIVND (reference sequence). The CDR3 runs to 16 residues. Comment on this clonotype: Antigen unknown.

Cultured CD4+ T cells had their DNA profiled by the Oncomine TCR Beta short-read assay. Genomic DNA was extracted from cultured CD4+ T cells. TCRdb reprocessed the PCR reads with MiXCR, giving one entry per CDR3 protein. Among 20,000 to 25,000 distinct CDR3 sequences listed, 38% were seen once. This chain links TRBV19 with TRBJ2-3, with TRBD2 matching 12 bases. The TCR sequence derives from a human donor who had recovered from COVID-19. The input for sequencing was CD4+ T cells from blood, cultured in vitro, taken before SARS-CoV-2 vaccination. Here the CDR3 DNA reads TGTGCCAGTAGCGGCATCCTAGCGGGAGGGACAGATACGCAGTATTTT. Translated, it gives CASSGILAGGTDTQYF.